This T cell receptor (beta chain) derives from a study of CD8+CD57+ T cells in acquired aplastic anemia. Patients sequenced had flow cytometry evidence of CD8+CD57+ cell expansion. Patients were treatment-naive when blood was sampled. CDR3 length: 14 residues. V was trimmed by 4 bases and J by 3 bases, leaving 10 bases between them. Per germline, CDR1 SGHRS and CDR2 YFSETQ. TCR beta VDJ and CDR3 profiles were obtained from a genomic DNA template. TCRdb re-derived calls from the reads in MiXCR, one entry per CDR3 protein. The sample records approximately 190,000 distinct CDR3 sequences, 40% to 50% being singletons.

This clonotype originated in a human donor with aplastic anemia. The sequenced sample consisted of sorted CD4+, CD8+, or CD8+CD57+ T cells (not recorded which) from PBMCs. V usage is TRBV5-1 and J usage is TRBJ2-2, with D possibly matching TRBD2 (6 bases). The CDR3 sequence is CASSPGVDTGELFF. The DNA for the CDR3 is TGCGCCAGCAGCCCGGGAGTGGACACCGGGGAGCTGTTTTTT. The entire variable domain, with the rest obtained from reference TRBV5-1 and TRBJ2-2, is as follows: KAGVTQTPRYLIKTRGQQVTLSCSPISGHRSVSWYQQTPGQGLQFLFEYFSETQRNKGNFPGRFSGRQFSNSRSEMNVSTLELGDSALYLCASSPGVDTGELFFGEGSRLTVL.